A single sample gave rise to the 8 T cell receptor beta chains below, sequenced in a study of tumor-infiltrating lymphocytes in primary liver carcinoma. Production of TCR beta cDNA used 500 ng total RNA together with a constant-region primer. Three nested multiplex PCR rounds, a slightly modified ARM-PCR, produced the libraries for TCR beta. Each of the first two PCR rounds ran nine to ten cycles with TRBV1-TRBV30 forward and C-beta reverse primers. One entry per CDR3 protein, called by TCRdb with MiXCR from the multiplex PCR reads. The data contain more than 150,000 distinct CDR3 sequences, 50% to 75% of them seen just once; the ten biggest clones take up roughly 76%. Unsorted whole blood yielded the blood RNA, and germline DNA was also extracted. Sequenced: peripheral blood. These receptors came from a man between 35 and 55 years old with primary liver carcinoma and hepatitis B virus infection.

As to this clonotype: One end of the junction does not line up with germline, which may come from a read error. CDR3 in amino acids: CASSQEDIERSTDTHYF. CDR3 DNA sequence: TGCGCCAGCAGCCAAGAAGATATAGAGCGGAGCACAGATACGCACTATTTT. The chain carries TRBV4-1 and TRBJ2-3; the D gene is possibly TRBD2 (5 bases). The CDR3 totals 17 residues. CDR1 and CDR2 from the germline V gene are MGHRA and YSYEKL.

CDR3 sequence reads: CASFDSALGELFF. CDR3 coding DNA: TGTGCCAGCTTTGACTCTGCACTCGGGGAGCTGTTTTTT. This chain links TRBV12-3 or TRBV12-4 with TRBJ2-2; D not resolved. This CDR3 has 13 residues. V was trimmed by 8 bases and J by 7 bases, leaving 14 bases between them.

This clonotype was seen once. V is TRBV5-1 and J is TRBJ2-6; maybe TRBD1 (5 bases). CDR3 length: 15 residues. The V end lost 2 bases, the J end lost 5 bases, and 11 bases lay between the germline ends. The V gene's germline CDR1 is SGHRS and CDR2 YFSETQ. The CDR3 DNA sequence: TGCGCCAGCAGCTTCCAGGGTTCTTGGGCCAACGTCCTGACTTTC. As protein: CASSFQGSWANVLTF.

The chain carries TRBV11-2 and TRBJ2-7; TRBD2 agrees at 7 bases. Trimming cost V 6 bases and J 4 bases; bases outside gene matches: 3. The germline gives CDR1 SGHAT, CDR2 FQNNGV. The CDR3 has 12 residues. CDR3 protein: CASSSGRYEQYF. CDR3 nucleotide sequence: TGTGCCAGCAGTTCCGGGAGGTACGAGCAGTACTTC.

This rearrangement joins TRBV13 to TRBJ1-2, with a tentative D call TRBD1 (6 bases). The CDR3 spans 15 residues. Trimming removed 5 bases at V and 2 bases at J, with 15 bases between. Germline V gene lookup returns CDR1 PRHDT and CDR2 FYEKMQ (reference sequence). CDR3 region: CASSREQGRNYGYTF. The CDR3, as DNA: TGTGCCAGCAGCCGGGAACAGGGAAGAAACTATGGCTACACCTTC.

On this clonotype itself: A read error may explain this, as a much larger clone is one base away. This chain uses TRBV29-1 with TRBJ2-4, with D possibly TRBD1 on 6 matching bases. This CDR3 region has 13 residues. The germline V gene has CDR1 SQVTM and CDR2 ANQGSEA. Trimming removed 6 bases at V and 4 bases at J, with 13 bases between. CDR3 residues: CSVLDSGKNIQYF. CDR3 nucleotides: TGCAGCGTCTTGGACAGTGGGAAAAACATTCAGTACTTC.

This clonotype was seen a few times. This chain uses TRBV6-5 with TRBJ2-3; 8 bases align to TRBD2. Germline CDR1 and CDR2: MNHEY and SVGAGI. Trimming removed 0 bases from V and 5 bases from J; junction bases left unmatched: 10. The CDR3 covers 17 residues. The CDR3 DNA is TGTGCCAGCAGTTACTCACGGACTAGCCTCAAAGGAGATACGCAGTATTTT. Protein sequence: CASSYSRTSLKGDTQYF.

V and J are TRBV12-3 or TRBV12-4 and TRBJ2-1; 9 nucleotides agree with TRBD2. The CDR3 length is 14 residues. The V segment lost 8 bases and the J segment 6 bases; nucleotides outside the gene matches: 8. CDR3 nucleotides: TGTGCCAGCCTGCGGGGGGGGGTGGTCAATGAGCAGTTCTTC. This translates into CASLRGGVVNEQFF.